These T cell receptor beta chains were read from a single sample in a study of graft-versus-host responses after intestinal transplantation. The repertoire was sequenced with immunoSEQ multiplex PCR; TCRdb's copy has only in-frame clones and lacks some. The sample comprises 95,000 to 100,000 clones, about 84% of which are singletons, and almost 1.5% rests with the top ten. This specimen consisted of PBMCs, obtained 255 days after intestinal transplant. Every receptor here comes from a human patient who received an intestinal transplant, so some T cells may come from the graft donor. The CDR3 runs from the conserved cysteine through the conserved F or W. The order of the fields is clone size, J gene, CDR3 length, D gene, V gene, CDR3 DNA, CDR3 protein. A D gene is named only where the DNA matches it firmly. Clone size is not always given. Where it is, it says once, few, many or a class for expanded clones.

clone size: -
J gene: TRBJ2-3
CDR3 length: 15
D gene: -
V gene: TRBV7-3
CDR3 DNA: TGTGCCAGCAGCTTATATCCGGGAGGCACAGATACGCAGTATTTT
CDR3 protein: CASSLYPGGTDTQYF

clone size: -
J gene: TRBJ1-2
CDR3 length: 15
D gene: TRBD1
V gene: TRBV28
CDR3 DNA: TGTGCCAGCAGTTTGGGCCATACAGGGGGAGGAGGCTACACCTTC
CDR3 protein: CASSLGHTGGGGYTF

clone size: once
J gene: TRBJ2-1
CDR3 length: 14
D gene: -
V gene: TRBV5-5
CDR3 DNA: TGTGCCAGCAGCTCGGGCGGTTCCTACAATGAGCAGTTCTTC
CDR3 protein: CASSSGGSYNEQFF

clone size: -
J gene: TRBJ2-3
CDR3 length: 11
D gene: -
V gene: TRBV20-1
CDR3 DNA: TGCAGTGCCCCTCGCACAGATACGCAGTATTTT
CDR3 protein: CSAPRTDTQYF

clone size: -
J gene: TRBJ2-2
CDR3 length: 16
D gene: TRBD2
V gene: TRBV4-1
CDR3 DNA: TGCGCCAGCAGCCAATGGCTAGCGGTAAACACCGGGGAGCTGTTTTTT
CDR3 protein: CASSQWLAVNTGELFF

clone size: once
J gene: TRBJ2-3
CDR3 length: 16
D gene: TRBD1
V gene: TRBV12-5
CDR3 DNA: TGTGCTAGTGCCATCATACTTAGAGGGGGCCCAGATACGCAGTATTTT
CDR3 protein: CASAIILRGGPDTQYF

clone size: -
J gene: TRBJ2-5
CDR3 length: 18
D gene: TRBD2
V gene: TRBV11-1
CDR3 DNA: TGTGCCAGCAGCTCTCTAGGGGCATGGGAGCGGGGTCAAGAGACCCAGTACTTC
CDR3 protein: CASSSLGAWERGQETQYF

clone size: -
J gene: TRBJ1-6
CDR3 length: 15
D gene: TRBD1
V gene: TRBV30
CDR3 DNA: TGTGCCTGGAGGACCGGGACAGCTTATAATTCACCCCTCCACTTT
CDR3 protein: CAWRTGTAYNSPLHF

clone size: -
J gene: TRBJ2-2
CDR3 length: 16
D gene: TRBD2
V gene: TRBV5-1
CDR3 DNA: TGCGCCAGCAGCTTGACTAGCGGGAGGGACACCGGGGAGCTGTTTTTT
CDR3 protein: CASSLTSGRDTGELFF

clone size: -
J gene: TRBJ2-7
CDR3 length: 14
D gene: -
V gene: TRBV2
CDR3 DNA: TGTGCCAGCATCTCGGGGTTTGAGAGCTACGAGCAGTACTTC
CDR3 protein: CASISGFESYEQYF

clone size: -
J gene: TRBJ2-6
CDR3 length: 16
D gene: -
V gene: TRBV30
CDR3 DNA: TGTGCCTGGAGTTTCGCCGGGGTTTCTGGGGCCAACGTCCTGACTTTC
CDR3 protein: CAWSFAGVSGANVLTF

clone size: -
J gene: TRBJ2-5
CDR3 length: 15
D gene: TRBD2
V gene: TRBV6-1
CDR3 DNA: TGTGCCAGCACTACCCCCGGACTAGCTCAAGAGACCCAGTACTTC
CDR3 protein: CASTTPGLAQETQYF

clone size: -
J gene: TRBJ2-2
CDR3 length: 15
D gene: TRBD1
V gene: TRBV25-1
CDR3 DNA: TGTGCCAGTCAGGGGGCGCGGGGTTTCCCCGGGGAGCTGTTTTTT
CDR3 protein: CASQGARGFPGELFF

clone size: -
J gene: TRBJ1-5
CDR3 length: 15
D gene: -
V gene: TRBV28
CDR3 DNA: TGTGCCAGCAGCCCAGCCGGGCCGAGCAATCAGCCCCAGCATTTT
CDR3 protein: CASSPAGPSNQPQHF

clone size: -
J gene: TRBJ2-5
CDR3 length: 19
D gene: -
V gene: TRBV7-2
CDR3 DNA: TGTGCCAGCAGCTTAATGGGGACGTCGGGGAGAGAGTCACAAGAGACCCAGTACTTC
CDR3 protein: CASSLMGTSGRESQETQYF

clone size: -
J gene: TRBJ1-3
CDR3 length: 15
D gene: -
V gene: TRBV5-6
CDR3 DNA: TGTGCCAGCAGCTTGGATCCCATGACTGGAAACACCATATATTTT
CDR3 protein: CASSLDPMTGNTIYF